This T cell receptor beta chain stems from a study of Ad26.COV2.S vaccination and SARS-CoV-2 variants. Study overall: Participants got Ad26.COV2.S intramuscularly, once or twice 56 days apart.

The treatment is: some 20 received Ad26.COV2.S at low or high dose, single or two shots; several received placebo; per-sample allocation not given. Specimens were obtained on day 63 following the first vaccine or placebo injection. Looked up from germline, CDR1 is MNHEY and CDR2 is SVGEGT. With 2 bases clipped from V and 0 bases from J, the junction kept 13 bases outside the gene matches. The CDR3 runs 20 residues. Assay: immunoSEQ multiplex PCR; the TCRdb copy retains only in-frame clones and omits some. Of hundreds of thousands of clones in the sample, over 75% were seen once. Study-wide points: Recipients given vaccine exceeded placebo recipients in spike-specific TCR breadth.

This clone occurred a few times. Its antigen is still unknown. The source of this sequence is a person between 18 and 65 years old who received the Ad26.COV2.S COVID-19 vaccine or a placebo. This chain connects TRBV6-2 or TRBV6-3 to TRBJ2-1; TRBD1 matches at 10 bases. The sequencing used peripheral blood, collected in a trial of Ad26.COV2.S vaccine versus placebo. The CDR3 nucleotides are TGTGCCAGCAGTTACGATCCGGGACAGGGGCGGCTTAGCTCCTACAATGAGCAGTTCTTC. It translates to CASSYDPGQGRLSSYNEQFF.